This T cell receptor (beta chain) is drawn from a study of T cells after yellow fever vaccination. The 5'RACE template-switching step produced TCR cDNA and added a universal primer site and UMIs. TCRdb reprocessed the 5' RACE reads with MiXCR, giving one entry per CDR3 protein. The table lists a few hundred thousand distinct CDR3 sequences, roughly 9% of them singletons. V lost 3 bases and J lost 2, with 16 bases in between. This CDR3 has 15 amino acids. CDR1 is DFQATT and CDR2 is SNEGSKA in the germline V gene (reference sequence). The rearrangement joins TRBV20-1 to TRBJ2-5, with D tentatively TRBD1 (6 bases). This sequence was found in a man in his late teens or twenties who received the YFV17D yellow fever vaccine. The starting material was CD4+ T cells sorted from PBMCs, obtained 5 days after the yellow fever booster vaccination. The CDR3 here is CSASDSQGTQETQYF. As DNA, the CDR3 is TGCAGTGCTAGCGATTCACAGGGAACTCAAGAGACCCAGTACTTC.